These 32 T cell receptor beta chains were sequenced from one sample in a study of T-cell memory formation after mild COVID-19. TCRdb used MiXCR to reprocess the 5' RACE reads, holding one entry per CDR3 protein. The repertoire includes approximately 490,000 distinct CDR3 sequences, just over 20% of them detected once, and 9.5% to 15% sits in the top ten. Sequenced sample: PBMCs or a T cell subset sorted from them (not recorded which). Receptors originate from an adult woman who had mild COVID-19 (a few samples of this study predate the infection). Cell type and time point are not known.

This clonotype has ten or more counts. The CDR3 region is CASSRGLPYEQYF. For the CDR3, the DNA is TGTGCCAGCAGTCGTGGACTACCGTACGAGCAGTACTTC. The J gene is TRBJ2-7, the V gene TRBV12-3 or TRBV12-4; D is perhaps TRBD2 (6 bases). The CDR3 runs 13 residues. Trimming cost V 5 bases and J 4 bases, with 12 bases left between them.

This clonotype was counted between two and nine times. This sequence joins TRBV12-3 or TRBV12-4 and TRBJ1-1; a possible D gene is TRBD1 (5 bases). Trimming cost V 6 bases and J 1 base, with 18 bases left between them. The CDR3 covers 16 residues. The CDR3 spells CASSTRGRAPNTEAFF. CDR3 sequence (DNA): TGTGCCAGCAGCACCCGGGGACGGGCCCCGAACACTGAAGCTTTCTTT.

The CDR3 nucleotides are TGCGCCAGCAGCTTGGTAACTAGCGGGAACAATGAGCAGTTCTTC. It translates to CASSLVTSGNNEQFF. The chain recombines TRBV5-1 with TRBJ2-1; 10 bases match TRBD2. Germline assignment: CDR1 SGHRS and CDR2 YFSETQ. After removal of 0 bases from V and 5 bases from J, the junction contained 2 bases not matched to a gene. There are 15 residues in the CDR3. Filled out from reference TRBV5-1 and TRBJ2-1, the complete variable domain reads KAGVTQTPRYLIKTRGQQVTLSCSPISGHRSVSWYQQTPGQGLQFLFEYFSETQRNKGNFPGRFSGRQFSNSRSEMNVSTLELGDSALYLCASSLVTSGNNEQFFGPGTRLTVL.

This chain links TRBV9 with TRBJ1-3, with D perhaps matching TRBD1 (5 bases). Deletions cut 6 bases from V and 2 bases from J, with 18 bases between. The length of the CDR3 is 16 residues. Germline V lookup: CDR1 SGDLS, CDR2 YYNGEE. This chain's CDR3 is CASTNPGEVAGNTIYF. CDR3 nucleotide sequence: TGTGCCAGCACCAACCCGGGGGAAGTGGCTGGAAACACCATATATTTT.

The chain combines TRBV2 with TRBJ1-1; possible D gene TRBD1, 5 bases. V was trimmed by 8 bases and J by 2 bases, leaving 15 bases between them. The germline gives CDR1 SNHLY, CDR2 FYNNEI. The CDR3 length is 14 residues. The CDR3 nucleotides read TGTGCCAGCCATGAGGGGTTAGGAAACACTGAAGCTTTCTTT. Residues: CASHEGLGNTEAFF.

This clonotype was counted once. The chain links TRBV15 to TRBJ2-7; 12 bases fit TRBD2. CDR3 size: 15 residues. Germline V gene sequence: CDR1 LNHNV, CDR2 YYDKDF (reference sequence). Trimming took 5 bases from V and 3 from J; bases not matched to a gene: 5. CDR3 region: CATSSSLAGGYEQYF. CDR3 sequence (DNA): TGTGCCACCAGCTCGTCACTAGCGGGGGGCTACGAGCAGTACTTC.

V usage is TRBV3-1 and J usage is TRBJ1-2; perhaps TRBD1 as D (5 bases). The CDR3 has 15 residues. The germline CDR1 and CDR2 sequences are LGHDT and YNNKEL (reference sequence). The germline V and J ends were trimmed by 1 base and 1 base, with 10 bases remaining between them. The CDR3 loop is CASSQGRGGNYGYTF. DNA of the CDR3: TGTGCCAGCAGCCAAGGAAGGGGCGGTAACTATGGCTACACCTTC.

This chain connects TRBV5-1 to TRBJ2-7; D uncertain. This CDR3 contains 14 residues. Germline V gives CDR1 SGHRS, CDR2 YFSETQ. V was cut by 3 bases and J by 2 bases, with 12 bases left in between. The CDR3 DNA is TGCGCCAGCAGCTCCGCCGGCTACACCTACGAGCAGTACTTC. This codes for CASSSAGYTYEQYF.

V is TRBV7-3 and J is TRBJ1-1; D is possibly TRBD1 (5 bases). V lost 5 bases to trimming and J lost 1 base, with 11 bases between them. The CDR3 sequence is 14 residues long. The germline CDR1 and CDR2 sequences are SGHTA and FQGTGA. The CDR3 protein is CASSLGVSNTEAFF. In DNA form, the CDR3 reads TGTGCCAGCAGCCTGGGGGTATCGAACACTGAAGCTTTCTTT.

This clonotype was seen a handful of times. The J gene is TRBJ1-1, the V gene TRBV5-1; maybe TRBD1 (5 bases). The ends were cut back, 0 bases at V and 1 base at J, with 10 bases in the middle. Looked up from germline, CDR1 is SGHRS and CDR2 is YFSETQ. This CDR3 spans 15 amino acids. The CDR3 spells CASSLDEGRNTEAFF. The CDR3 DNA follows: TGCGCCAGCAGCTTGGATGAGGGGAGGAACACTGAAGCTTTCTTT.

The table lists this clonotype with a few counts. J is TRBJ1-4 and V is TRBV6-5, with D hard to call. This CDR3 contains 15 residues. Germline V gene data show CDR1 as MNHEY and CDR2 as SVGAGI. Trimming pared 6 bases from V and 0 bases from J, leaving 11 bases between. Written as DNA, the CDR3 is TGTGCCAGCAGGATCGACTCTGCAACTAATGAAAAACTGTTTTTT. Translating gives CASRIDSATNEKLFF.

V and J are TRBV7-8 and TRBJ2-3, with unresolved D. Germline V gives CDR1 SGHVS, CDR2 FQNEAQ. The CDR3 consists of 12 residues. Trimming removed 5 bases at V and 8 bases at J, with 11 bases between. In DNA, the CDR3 is TGTGCCAGCAGCCGTCCTGGGCTTACGCAGTATTTT. Amino acid sequence: CASSRPGLTQYF.

The table lists this clonotype with a few counts. V usage is TRBV10-3 and J usage is TRBJ2-5; 7 bases are a match to TRBD1. Unmatched junction bases numbered 13, after V lost 2 bases and J lost 7 bases. The CDR3 totals 16 residues. Germline CDR1 ENHRY, CDR2 SYGVKD. The CDR3 sequence: CAISELGTAVVGTQYF. CDR3 DNA sequence: TGTGCCATCAGTGAGCTAGGGACAGCAGTAGTTGGGACCCAGTACTTC.

There are a few counts of this clonotype. In DNA form, the CDR3 reads TGTGCCAGCAGTTCACGACAGGGTCCGAACACCGGGGAGCTGTTTTTT. It codes for CASSSRQGPNTGELFF. V usage is TRBV27 and J usage is TRBJ2-2, with 7 bases fitting TRBD1. The length of the CDR3 is 16 residues. CDR1 MNHEY and CDR2 SMNVEV come from the germline V gene (reference sequence). V dropped 4 bases and J dropped 0; count of bases not matched to a gene: 5.

This chain uses TRBV4-1 with TRBJ2-7, with 7 nucleotides matching TRBD2. The trim removed 0 bases at V and 0 bases at J, leaving 11 bases unmatched. The CDR3 is 18 residues long. CDR1 is MGHRA and CDR2 is YSYEKL in the germline V gene. In nucleotides, the CDR3 is TGCGCCAGCAGCCAAGATCATTTCGCTAGCGGATTCTCCTACGAGCAGTACTTC. It is translated as CASSQDHFASGFSYEQYF.

This clonotype has more than one count but fewer than ten. V gene TRBV4-2 combines with J gene TRBJ1-2, with D perhaps TRBD1 (5 bases). The CDR3 spans 16 residues. Trimming left V 0 bases short and J 7 bases short, with 18 bases between. CDR1 and CDR2 (germline): LGHNA, YNFKEQ. The CDR3 bases are TGTGCCAGCAGCCAAGATGGGTTGCCAGGGATTTCTGGCTACACCTTC. It codes for CASSQDGLPGISGYTF.

This chain joins TRBV7-2 and TRBJ1-1; D gene unclear. V shed 3 bases and J shed 1 base, with 6 bases lying between them. Germline V CDR1 and CDR2: SGHTA, FQGNSA. The CDR3 runs to 13 residues. The CDR3 bases are TGTGCCAGCAGCTTTGAGGCGAACACTGAAGCTTTCTTT. Its protein product is CASSFEANTEAFF.

The chain is built from TRBV4-1 and TRBJ2-7; no clear D. Germline CDR1 MGHRA, CDR2 YSYEKL. CDR3 size: 14 residues. V shed 3 bases and J shed 5 bases, with 14 bases lying between them. CDR3 sequence reads: CASSHPPVGHEQYF. Here the CDR3 DNA reads TGCGCCAGCAGCCACCCCCCTGTGGGCCACGAGCAGTACTTC.

The V and J genes are TRBV27 and TRBJ2-2; D gene unclear. The germline V and J ends were trimmed by 2 bases and 3 bases, with 7 bases remaining between them. The CDR3 has 14 residues. Germline V gene lookup returns CDR1 MNHEY and CDR2 SMNVEV (reference sequence). The CDR3 loop is CASSLELDTGELFF. CDR3 DNA sequence: TGTGCCAGCAGTTTAGAACTGGACACCGGGGAGCTGTTTTTT.

This clonotype has only a few counts. The J gene is TRBJ2-2, the V gene TRBV20-1, with 9 bases that match TRBD2. Germline V gene lookup returns CDR1 DFQATT and CDR2 SNEGSKA (reference sequence). The ends lost 5 bases at V and 5 bases at J; junction bases unmatched: 6. CDR3 length: 14 residues. This CDR3 reads CSAGGLAATGELFF. The CDR3 DNA sequence: TGCAGTGCTGGGGGACTAGCAGCGACCGGGGAGCTGTTTTTT.

The V and J genes are TRBV4-2 and TRBJ2-2; possible D gene TRBD2, 6 bases. The CDR3 loop spans 16 amino acids. Germline assignment: CDR1 LGHNA and CDR2 YNFKEQ. The V end lost 4 bases, the J end lost 7 bases, and 19 bases lay between the germline ends. CDR3 sequence: CASSPYRDSRGGELFF. The DNA for the CDR3 is TGTGCCAGCAGCCCCTACCGGGACTCAAGGGGCGGGGAGCTGTTTTTT.

The J gene is TRBJ2-1, the V gene TRBV7-6, with D perhaps being TRBD1 or TRBD2 (6 bases each). Trimming pared 1 base from V and 6 bases from J, leaving 13 bases between. CDR1 SGHVS and CDR2 FNYEAQ come from the germline V gene. This CDR3 region has 15 residues. The CDR3 sequence is CASSLGQGTPNEQFF. In DNA, the CDR3 is TGTGCCAGCAGCTTAGGCCAGGGGACTCCCAATGAGCAGTTCTTC.

V and J are TRBV6-2 or TRBV6-3 and TRBJ2-4, with D possibly being TRBD1 (5 bases). V was pared by 5 bases and J by 15 bases, with 20 bases between. CDR1 MNHEY and CDR2 SVGEGT come from the germline V gene. This CDR3 spans 13 amino acids. The DNA for the CDR3 is TGTGCCAGCAGTCCAGGGTTCCCAGGTGAAACGTACTTC. As protein: CASSPGFPGETYF.

This chain links TRBV5-4 with TRBJ2-2, with 11 bases lining up with TRBD2. The V gene end was trimmed by 0 bases and the J gene end by 5 bases; junction bases not matched to a gene: 3. The CDR3 extends over 16 amino acids. Germline V CDR1 and CDR2: SGHNT, YYREEE (reference sequence). This chain's CDR3 is CASSLGLAGQTGELFF. Written as DNA, the CDR3 is TGTGCCAGCAGCTTGGGACTAGCGGGGCAAACCGGGGAGCTGTTTTTT.

This clonotype has a handful of counts. This chain connects TRBV20-1 to TRBJ2-1; 7 nucleotides align to TRBD2. Germline CDR1 and CDR2: DFQATT and SNEGSKA (reference sequence). The length of the CDR3 is 17 residues. With V trimmed by 2 bases and J by 4 bases, 14 bases remained unmatched. The CDR3 spells CSARPPTSERGYNEQFF. In DNA, the CDR3 is TGCAGTGCTAGACCCCCGACCTCCGAGCGGGGTTACAATGAGCAGTTCTTC.

This clonotype was recorded a few times. V usage is TRBV7-9 and J usage is TRBJ2-7, with 9 bases that match TRBD1. The junction had 5 bases not matched to a gene; V was cut back by 5 bases and J by 3 bases. Per germline, CDR1 SEHNR and CDR2 FQNEAQ (reference sequence). The CDR3 totals 14 residues. In nucleotides, the CDR3 is TGTGCCAGCAGCGCCCGGGACAGGGTCTACGAGCAGTACTTC. This encodes CASSARDRVYEQYF.

This chain joins TRBV29-1 and TRBJ2-7; D not certain. The germline V gene has CDR1 SQVTM and CDR2 ANQGSEA. V lost 4 bases, J lost 2 bases, and 12 bases lay in between. There are 13 residues in the CDR3. CDR3 in DNA: TGCAGCGTTGTGAACACTCCAACCTACGAGCAGTACTTC. Its translation is CSVVNTPTYEQYF.

The chain is built from TRBV20-1 and TRBJ2-7; 13 positions match TRBD2. V lost 6 bases, J lost 2 bases, and 4 bases stayed unmatched. The CDR3 is made up of 14 amino acids. Germline CDR1 and CDR2: DFQATT and SNEGSKA (reference sequence). The CDR3 is CSARTSGRAYEQYF. The CDR3 coding sequence is TGCAGTGCGCGTACTAGCGGGAGGGCCTACGAGCAGTACTTC.

This clonotype was counted between two and nine times. V and J are TRBV11-2 and TRBJ2-2; D remains ambiguous. V lost 0 bases to trimming and J lost 5 bases, with 4 bases between them. Per germline, CDR1 SGHAT and CDR2 FQNNGV. The CDR3 totals 13 residues. The CDR3 here is CASSLDRTGELFF. The CDR3 nucleotides read TGTGCCAGCAGCTTAGACCGTACCGGGGAGCTGTTTTTT. Using reference TRBV11-2 and TRBJ2-2 for the parts outside the CDR3, the full variable domain is EAGVAQSPRYKIIEKRQSVAFWCNPISGHATLYWYQQILGQGPKLLIQFQNNGVVDDSQLPKDRFSAERLKGVDSTLKIQPAKLEDSAVYLCASSLDRTGELFFGEGSRLTVL.

In its sample, this clonotype was seen a few times. V gene TRBV7-8 combines with J gene TRBJ1-5; 9 nucleotides align to TRBD1. Looked up from germline, CDR1 is SGHVS and CDR2 is FQNEAQ. Trimming took 6 bases from V and 1 from J; bases not matched to a gene: 7. The CDR3 totals 16 residues. In nucleotides, the CDR3 is TGTGCCAGCAGTCCGTGGGGACAGGGCAGCAATCAGCCCCAGCATTTT. It specifies CASSPWGQGSNQPQHF.

The table lists this clonotype with a few counts. The chain couples TRBV6-6 to TRBJ1-5; maybe TRBD1 (5 bases). V lost 4 bases and J lost 7, with 17 bases in between. CDR3 length equals 15 residues. CDR1 and CDR2 from the germline V gene are MNHNY and SVGAGI (reference sequence). DNA of the CDR3: TGTGCCAGCAGTTTCCTGCGGGGGGGGGAGCAGCCCCAGCATTTT. This sequence encodes CASSFLRGGEQPQHF.

This clonotype has more than one count but fewer than ten. This chain uses TRBV5-1 with TRBJ1-1; the match to TRBD1 covers 7 bases. The CDR3 has 14 amino acids. Germline values: CDR1 SGHRS, CDR2 YFSETQ. J gave up 3 bases and V 2 bases, and 4 bases lay outside the gene matches. In nucleotides, the CDR3 is TGCGCCAGCAGCTTACTCCAGGGGGACACTGAAGCTTTCTTT. The encoded protein is CASSLLQGDTEAFF.